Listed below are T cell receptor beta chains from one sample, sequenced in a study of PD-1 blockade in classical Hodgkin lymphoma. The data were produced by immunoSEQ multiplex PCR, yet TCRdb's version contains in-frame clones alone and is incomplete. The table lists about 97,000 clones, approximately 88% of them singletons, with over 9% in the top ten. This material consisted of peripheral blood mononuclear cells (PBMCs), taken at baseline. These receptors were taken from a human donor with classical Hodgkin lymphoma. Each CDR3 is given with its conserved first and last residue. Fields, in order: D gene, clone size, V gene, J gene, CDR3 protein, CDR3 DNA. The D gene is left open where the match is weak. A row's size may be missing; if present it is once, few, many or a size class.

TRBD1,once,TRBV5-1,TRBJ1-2,CASSLAGDSSNYGYTF,TGCGCCAGCAGCTTGGCCGGGGACAGCTCTAACTATGGCTACACCTTC
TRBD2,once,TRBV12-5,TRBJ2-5,CASGLVLAGVAETQYF,TGTGCTAGTGGTTTGGTACTAGCGGGAGTTGCCGAGACCCAGTACTTC
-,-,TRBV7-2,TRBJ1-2,CASSLIPYGYTF,TGTGCCAGCAGCTTAATACCCTATGGCTACACCTTC
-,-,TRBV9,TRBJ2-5,CASSVRAANQETQYF,TGTGCCAGCAGCGTAAGAGCAGCCAACCAAGAGACCCAGTACTTC
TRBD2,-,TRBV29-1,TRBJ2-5,CSVGVSGRETQYF,TGCAGCGTTGGGGTTAGCGGGAGAGAGACCCAGTACTTC
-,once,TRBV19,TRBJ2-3,CASSMRTLSTDTQYF,TGTGCCAGTAGTATGAGAACACTTAGCACAGATACGCAGTATTTT
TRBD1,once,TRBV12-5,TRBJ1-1,CASCEQGGTEAFF,TGTGCTAGTTGTGAACAGGGGGGCACTGAAGCTTTCTTT
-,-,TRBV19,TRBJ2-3,CASSIRGPGADTQYF,TGTGCCAGTAGTATACGGGGCCCTGGGGCAGATACGCAGTATTTT
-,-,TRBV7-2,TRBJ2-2,CASSLGPRGTGELFF,TGTGCCAGCAGCTTAGGGCCGCGAGGCACCGGGGAGCTGTTTTTT
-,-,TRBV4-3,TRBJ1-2,CASSQELGGYTF,TGCGCCAGCAGCCAAGAACTGGGGGGCTACACCTTC
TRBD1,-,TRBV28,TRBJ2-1,CASRPGQPSYNEQFF,TGTGCCAGCAGACCGGGACAGCCATCCTACAATGAGCAGTTCTTC
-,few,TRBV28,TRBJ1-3,CASSLAGRSSGNTIYF,TGTGCCAGCAGTTTGGCGGGGAGATCCTCTGGAAACACCATATATTTT
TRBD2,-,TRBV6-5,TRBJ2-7,CASSYSVAGGKNEQYF,TGTGCCAGCAGTTACTCAGTAGCGGGAGGAAAGAACGAGCAGTACTTC
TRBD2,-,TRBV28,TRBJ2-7,CASRRGTSGTYEQYF,TGTGCCAGCAGAAGGGGGACTAGCGGGACCTACGAGCAGTACTTC
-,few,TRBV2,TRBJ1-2,CASLEGHSSYGYTF,TGTGCCAGCCTCGAAGGGCACAGCTCCTATGGCTACACCTTC
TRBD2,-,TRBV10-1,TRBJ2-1,CASSGGLAGGPSYNEQFF,TGCGCCAGCAGTGGGGGACTAGCGGGAGGGCCTTCCTACAATGAGCAGTTCTTC
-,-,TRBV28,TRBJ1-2,CASSLQDYGYTF,TGTGCCAGCAGTTTACAGGACTATGGCTACACCTTC
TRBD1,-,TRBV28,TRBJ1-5,CASRRQGGHNQPQHF,TGTGCCAGCAGACGACAGGGGGGCCACAATCAGCCCCAGCATTTT
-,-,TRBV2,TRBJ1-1,CASSYTLDQNTEAFF,TGTGCCAGCAGCTATACCCTAGACCAGAACACTGAAGCTTTCTTT
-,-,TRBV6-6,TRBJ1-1,CASSYDGVGDTEAFF,TGTGCCAGCAGTTACGATGGGGTTGGGGACACTGAAGCTTTCTTT
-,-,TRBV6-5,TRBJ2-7,CASSSGRGRLEQYF,TGTGCCAGCAGTTCCGGGCGGGGCCGCTTGGAGCAGTACTTC
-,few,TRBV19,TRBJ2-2,CASSTLLQVGELFF,TGTGCCAGTAGTACCCTACTCCAGGTCGGGGAGCTGTTTTTT
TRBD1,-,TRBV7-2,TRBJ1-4,CASSSTGGALEKLFF,TGTGCCAGCAGCTCGACAGGGGGCGCTTTGGAAAAACTGTTTTTT
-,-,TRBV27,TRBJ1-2,CASNLFAGANYGYTF,TGTGCCAGCAATCTTTTCGCGGGTGCTAACTATGGCTACACCTTC
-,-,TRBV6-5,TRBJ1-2,CASSRGQGLGYTF,TGTGCCAGTAGTCGGGGGCAGGGACTTGGCTACACCTTC
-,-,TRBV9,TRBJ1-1,CASSESTGQGGNTEAFF,TGTGCCAGCAGCGAGAGTACAGGGCAGGGCGGGAACACTGAAGCTTTCTTT
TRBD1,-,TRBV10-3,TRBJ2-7,CAISESGTGGEQYF,TGTGCCATCAGTGAGAGCGGGACAGGGGGAGAGCAGTACTTC
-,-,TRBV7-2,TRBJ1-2,CASSSNQGYGYTF,TGTGCCAGCAGCTCAAACCAGGGTTACGGCTACACCTTC
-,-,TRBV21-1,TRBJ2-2,CASSKVANCANTGELFF,TGTGCCAGCAGCAAAGTGGCAAACTGCGCGAACACCGGGGAGCTGTTTTTT
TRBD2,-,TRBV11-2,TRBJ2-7,CASSLFGLAGGIGDEQYF,TGTGCCAGCAGCTTATTCGGTCTAGCGGGAGGTATTGGGGACGAGCAGTACTTC
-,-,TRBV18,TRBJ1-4,CASSPQGVGEKLFF,TGTGCCAGCTCACCACAGGGGGTGGGCGAAAAACTGTTTTTT
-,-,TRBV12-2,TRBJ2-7,CASRLAVASGRRQYF,TGTGCAAGTCGCTTAGCGGTGGCTAGCGGGAGAAGGCAGTACTTC
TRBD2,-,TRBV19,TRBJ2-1,CASSRAGGLGNEQFF,TGTGCCAGTAGTAGAGCGGGAGGGCTTGGCAATGAGCAGTTCTTC
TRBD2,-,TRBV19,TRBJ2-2,CASYQAAGGSGELFF,TGTGCCAGTTACCAGGCCGCCGGGGGGTCCGGGGAGCTGTTTTTT
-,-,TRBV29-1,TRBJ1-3,CSVVEGSGNTIYF,TGCAGCGTTGTTGAGGGGTCTGGAAACACCATATATTTT
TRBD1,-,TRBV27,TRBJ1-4,CASSNTGTGNEKLFF,TGTGCCAGCAGTAATACCGGGACAGGGAATGAAAAACTGTTTTTT
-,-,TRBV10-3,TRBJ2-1,CAISGTEVYNEQFF,TGTGCCATCAGTGGCACGGAGGTTTACAATGAGCAGTTCTTC
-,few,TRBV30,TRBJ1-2,CAWSVQGTYGYTF,TGTGCCTGGAGTGTACAGGGTACCTATGGCTACACCTTC
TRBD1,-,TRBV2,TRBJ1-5,CASTHAPGTGFGQPQHF,TGTGCCAGCACCCACGCCCCCGGGACAGGGTTCGGCCAGCCCCAGCATTTT
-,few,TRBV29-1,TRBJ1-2,CSVEDPGLAGYTF,TGCAGCGTTGAAGATCCTGGTCTCGCGGGCTACACCTTC
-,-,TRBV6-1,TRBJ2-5,CASSEARGIPVETQYF,TGTGCCAGCAGTGAAGCCCGGGGCATTCCCGTAGAGACCCAGTACTTC
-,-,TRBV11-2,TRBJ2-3,CASSPRFTDTQYF,TGTGCCAGCAGCCCCCGCTTCACAGATACGCAGTATTTT
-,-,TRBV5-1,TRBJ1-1,CASSLEGRRTDEAFF,TGCGCCAGCAGCCTAGAGGGACGTCGTACAGATGAAGCTTTCTTT
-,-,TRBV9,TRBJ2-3,CASSVVTTDTQYF,TGTGCCAGCAGCGTAGTAACCACAGATACGCAGTATTTT
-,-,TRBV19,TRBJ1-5,CASSIDLGTGGNQPQHF,TGTGCCAGTAGTATAGATCTAGGGACCGGGGGCAATCAGCCCCAGCATTTT
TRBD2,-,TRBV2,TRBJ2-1,CASTPGLAGNEQFF,TGTGCCAGCACCCCGGGACTAGCTGGCAATGAGCAGTTCTTC
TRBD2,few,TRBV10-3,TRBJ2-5,CAISGQRASGIQETQYF,TGTGCCATCAGCGGGCAGCGGGCTAGCGGCATCCAAGAGACCCAGTACTTC
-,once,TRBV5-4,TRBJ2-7,CASRPEGGKNYEQYF,TGTGCCAGCAGGCCGGAGGGTGGGAAAAACTACGAGCAGTACTTC
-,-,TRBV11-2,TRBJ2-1,CASSIRQAASSYNEQFF,TGTGCCAGCAGCATACGACAAGCGGCAAGCTCCTACAATGAGCAGTTCTTC
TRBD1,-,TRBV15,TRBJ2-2,CATSLRTGRAGELFF,TGTGCCACCAGCCTACGGACAGGGCGAGCCGGGGAGCTGTTTTTT
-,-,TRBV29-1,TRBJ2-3,CSVPGGLSTDTQYF,TGCAGCGTCCCTGGGGGCCTAAGCACAGATACGCAGTATTTT
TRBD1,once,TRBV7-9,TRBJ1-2,CASSPGQYNYGYTF,TGTGCCAGCAGTCCGGGACAGTATAACTATGGCTACACCTTC
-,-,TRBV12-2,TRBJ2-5,CASRLGAETQETQYF,TGTGCAAGTCGCTTAGGAGCAGAAACCCAAGAGACCCAGTACTTC
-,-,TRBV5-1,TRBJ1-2,CASSWGSGYTF,TGCGCCAGCAGTTGGGGGAGTGGCTACACCTTC
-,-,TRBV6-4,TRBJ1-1,CASSVQRHTEAFF,TGTGCCAGCAGTGTACAGAGGCACACTGAAGCTTTCTTT